A selection of T cell receptor beta chains follows, all from one sample in a study of T cell responses to AZD1222 COVID-19 vaccine. TCRdb's copy holds only in-frame clones and misses some; the assay was immunoSEQ multiplex PCR. This sample has 90,000 to 120,000 clones, with about 89% found just once. This material consisted of peripheral blood, taken on day 0 of AZD1222 vaccination. These receptor sequences come from an adult in good health. The CDR3 runs from the conserved cysteine through the conserved F or W. Fields, in order: J gene, V gene, clone size, D gene, CDR3 DNA, CDR3 protein. The D gene is left open where the match is weak. Clone sizes are given selectively: once, few, many, or a class where the clone is expanded.

J gene: TRBJ2-5
V gene: TRBV6-5
clone size: NA
D gene: NA
CDR3 DNA: TGTGCCAGCAGGGGGTTAGAGACCCAGTACTTC
CDR3 protein: CASRGLETQYF

J gene: TRBJ1-5
V gene: TRBV19
clone size: NA
D gene: NA
CDR3 DNA: TGTGCCAGTAAAAGGGTGGGAGGGGAAAATCAGCCCCAGCATTTT
CDR3 protein: CASKRVGGENQPQHF

J gene: TRBJ2-1
V gene: TRBV7-9
clone size: NA
D gene: TRBD1
CDR3 DNA: TGTGCCAGCAGCTTAAGGGGCGGGACAGGGGATAATGAGCAGTTCTTC
CDR3 protein: CASSLRGGTGDNEQFF

J gene: TRBJ2-7
V gene: TRBV6-5
clone size: NA
D gene: NA
CDR3 DNA: TGTGCCAGCAGTTACTCGATCCGGACTGTGATTTACGAGCAGTACTTC
CDR3 protein: CASSYSIRTVIYEQYF

J gene: TRBJ1-1
V gene: TRBV30
clone size: NA
D gene: NA
CDR3 DNA: TGTGCCTGGGTGGTCGGGGGCATCTTTATTCTGGAAGCTTTCTTT
CDR3 protein: CAWVVGGIFILEAFF

J gene: TRBJ2-7
V gene: TRBV4-2
clone size: NA
D gene: NA
CDR3 DNA: TGTGCCAGCAGCCAAACCCGGACTACATCCTACGAGCAGTACTTC
CDR3 protein: CASSQTRTTSYEQYF

J gene: TRBJ1-1
V gene: TRBV7-9
clone size: NA
D gene: TRBD1
CDR3 DNA: TGTGCCAGCAGCTGGACAGGGGTTAGCCCTGAAGCTTTCTTT
CDR3 protein: CASSWTGVSPEAFF

J gene: TRBJ1-2
V gene: TRBV14
clone size: NA
D gene: NA
CDR3 DNA: TGTGCCAGCAGCCGCTCGACAGGCGACTATGGCTACACCTTC
CDR3 protein: CASSRSTGDYGYTF

J gene: TRBJ1-3
V gene: TRBV30
clone size: few
D gene: NA
CDR3 DNA: TGTGCCTGGGGGCGGGCCAAGACTGGAAACACCATATATTTT
CDR3 protein: CAWGRAKTGNTIYF

J gene: TRBJ2-7
V gene: TRBV19
clone size: NA
D gene: TRBD1
CDR3 DNA: TGTGCCAGTAGTGCCCCGGGACAGGGGGCAGGCGAGCAGTACTTC
CDR3 protein: CASSAPGQGAGEQYF

J gene: TRBJ1-5
V gene: TRBV29-1
clone size: NA
D gene: NA
CDR3 DNA: TGCAGCGTCGGCGGGGACTTCAATCAGCCCCAGCATTTT
CDR3 protein: CSVGGDFNQPQHF

J gene: TRBJ2-7
V gene: TRBV7-2
clone size: NA
D gene: TRBD1
CDR3 DNA: TGTGCCAGCAGCTGGGACAGGGGTCGGCAATACGAGCAGTACTTC
CDR3 protein: CASSWDRGRQYEQYF

J gene: TRBJ2-1
V gene: TRBV7-3
clone size: NA
D gene: NA
CDR3 DNA: TGTGCCAGCAGCTTAGTAGGACCATCCTACAATGAGCAGTTCTTC
CDR3 protein: CASSLVGPSYNEQFF

J gene: TRBJ1-4
V gene: TRBV28
clone size: NA
D gene: TRBD1
CDR3 DNA: TGTGCGTCCGGGACAGGAGACGAAAAACTGTTTTTT
CDR3 protein: CASGTGDEKLFF

J gene: TRBJ2-3
V gene: TRBV7-6
clone size: few
D gene: NA
CDR3 DNA: TGTGCCAGCAGCTTAGAGGGGCCAGCCTATAGCACAGATACGCAGTATTTT
CDR3 protein: CASSLEGPAYSTDTQYF

J gene: TRBJ1-3
V gene: TRBV20-1
clone size: NA
D gene: NA
CDR3 DNA: TGCAGTGCTAGTAGATCAAGGTTTGGAGGGAACACCATATATTTT
CDR3 protein: CSASRSRFGGNTIYF

J gene: TRBJ2-7
V gene: TRBV3-1/TRBV3-2
clone size: NA
D gene: NA
CDR3 DNA: TGTGCCAGCAGCGGTACCGGGCAGTGGTTATACGAGCAGTACTTC
CDR3 protein: CASSGTGQWLYEQYF

J gene: TRBJ2-1
V gene: TRBV30
clone size: NA
D gene: TRBD2
CDR3 DNA: TGTGCCTGGACCCCGGGACTAGCGGGGGAGAAGGAGCAGTTCTTC
CDR3 protein: CAWTPGLAGEKEQFF

J gene: TRBJ2-5
V gene: TRBV6-5
clone size: NA
D gene: NA
CDR3 DNA: TGTGCCAGCAGTTACGGCGGTGGGGAGACCCAGTACTTC
CDR3 protein: CASSYGGGETQYF

J gene: TRBJ1-2
V gene: TRBV7-9
clone size: NA
D gene: NA
CDR3 DNA: TGTGCCAGCAGCCCCGGGCCGCATGGCTACACCTTC
CDR3 protein: CASSPGPHGYTF

J gene: TRBJ2-4
V gene: TRBV19
clone size: NA
D gene: NA
CDR3 DNA: TGTGCCAGTATTTATGGGACCGGTGTGGTAGCCAAAAACATTCAGTACTTC
CDR3 protein: CASIYGTGVVAKNIQYF

J gene: TRBJ1-2
V gene: TRBV27
clone size: NA
D gene: NA
CDR3 DNA: TGTGCCAGCAGTTCCGGACAGTATGGCTACACCTTC
CDR3 protein: CASSSGQYGYTF

J gene: TRBJ2-3
V gene: TRBV7-2
clone size: NA
D gene: NA
CDR3 DNA: TGTGCCAGCAGCTTAGCGGGAAGAACCAGCACAGATACGCAGTATTTT
CDR3 protein: CASSLAGRTSTDTQYF

J gene: TRBJ2-1
V gene: TRBV2
clone size: NA
D gene: NA
CDR3 DNA: TGTGCCAGCAGTGCCGAGGATGAGCAGTTCTTC
CDR3 protein: CASSAEDEQFF

J gene: TRBJ1-2
V gene: TRBV5-1
clone size: NA
D gene: TRBD1
CDR3 DNA: TGCGCCAGCAGCTTCAGGACAGGGAGCCATGGCTACACCTTC
CDR3 protein: CASSFRTGSHGYTF

J gene: TRBJ2-3
V gene: TRBV12-5
clone size: NA
D gene: NA
CDR3 DNA: TGTGCTAGTGGTCTTGGACCAAACACAGATACGCAGTATTTT
CDR3 protein: CASGLGPNTDTQYF

J gene: TRBJ1-2
V gene: TRBV5-1
clone size: NA
D gene: TRBD1
CDR3 DNA: TGCGCCAGCAGCCCCGGACAGGGAACCTACTATGGCTACACCTTC
CDR3 protein: CASSPGQGTYYGYTF

J gene: TRBJ2-2
V gene: TRBV5-1
clone size: NA
D gene: TRBD2
CDR3 DNA: TGCGCCAGCAGCACGGGACTAGCGGGAAGTGCGAACACCGGGGAGCTGTTTTTT
CDR3 protein: CASSTGLAGSANTGELFF

J gene: TRBJ1-5
V gene: TRBV7-2
clone size: NA
D gene: NA
CDR3 DNA: TGTGCCAGCAGGTCGGGGCTCACAGAGCCCCAGCATTTT
CDR3 protein: CASRSGLTEPQHF

J gene: TRBJ2-5
V gene: TRBV5-1
clone size: NA
D gene: NA
CDR3 DNA: TGCGCCAGCAGCTCGTTCCCGACGAGCCAGTACCAAGAGACCCAGTACTTC
CDR3 protein: CASSSFPTSQYQETQYF

J gene: TRBJ1-1
V gene: TRBV7-2
clone size: NA
D gene: TRBD1
CDR3 DNA: TGTGCCAGCAGCGAAGAGGACAGGGTGGCTTTCTTT
CDR3 protein: CASSEEDRVAFF

J gene: TRBJ1-2
V gene: TRBV28
clone size: NA
D gene: NA
CDR3 DNA: TGTGCCAGCAGTTACGCCGATGGCTACACCTTC
CDR3 protein: CASSYADGYTF

J gene: TRBJ2-3
V gene: TRBV12-3/TRBV12-4
clone size: NA
D gene: NA
CDR3 DNA: TGTGCCAGTCAGGGACTCACAGATACGCAGTATTTT
CDR3 protein: CASQGLTDTQYF

J gene: TRBJ2-7
V gene: TRBV5-4
clone size: NA
D gene: NA
CDR3 DNA: TGTGCCAGCAGCTTGGATTACGGGAGTCTCAACGAGCAGTACTTC
CDR3 protein: CASSLDYGSLNEQYF

J gene: TRBJ1-4
V gene: TRBV5-1
clone size: NA
D gene: TRBD1
CDR3 DNA: TGCGCCAGCAGCTTCAACACAGGGGTGGGTGAAAAACTGTTTTTT
CDR3 protein: CASSFNTGVGEKLFF

J gene: TRBJ2-6
V gene: TRBV28
clone size: NA
D gene: NA
CDR3 DNA: TGTGCCAGCAGTCGGGCATATCTTCTGTCTAGCTCTGGGGCCAACGTCCTGACTTTC
CDR3 protein: CASSRAYLLSSSGANVLTF

J gene: TRBJ2-3
V gene: TRBV11-2
clone size: NA
D gene: TRBD2
CDR3 DNA: TGTGCCAGCAGCATCACTAGCGGAACTAGCACAGATACGCAGTATTTT
CDR3 protein: CASSITSGTSTDTQYF

J gene: TRBJ2-5
V gene: TRBV5-4
clone size: NA
D gene: TRBD2
CDR3 DNA: TGTGCCAGCAGCTTGGGACTAGCGGGAGGACAAGAGACCCAGTACTTC
CDR3 protein: CASSLGLAGGQETQYF

J gene: TRBJ1-6
V gene: TRBV5-1
clone size: NA
D gene: NA
CDR3 DNA: TGCGCCAGCAGCTTGGGGGTAACAGGAGGACGACGACCCCTCCACTTT
CDR3 protein: CASSLGVTGGRRPLHF

J gene: TRBJ2-3
V gene: TRBV13
clone size: NA
D gene: TRBD2
CDR3 DNA: TGTGCCAGCAGCTTTAGGCGGGAGGGCACAGATACGCAGTATTTT
CDR3 protein: CASSFRREGTDTQYF

J gene: TRBJ1-5
V gene: TRBV6-2/TRBV6-3
clone size: NA
D gene: NA
CDR3 DNA: TGTGCCAGCAGTTTCTCCCGGGGGGCAGGCAATAATCAGCCCCAGCATTTT
CDR3 protein: CASSFSRGAGNNQPQHF

J gene: TRBJ2-3
V gene: TRBV7-4
clone size: once
D gene: TRBD2
CDR3 DNA: TGTGCCGATCCTCCCCAGCGGGAGGTGAGCACAGATACGCAGTATTTT
CDR3 protein: CADPPQREVSTDTQYF

J gene: TRBJ2-7
V gene: TRBV30
clone size: once
D gene: TRBD1
CDR3 DNA: TGTGCCTGGAGGAAACCGGGACAGGGGGCTATCCACGAGCAGTACTTC
CDR3 protein: CAWRKPGQGAIHEQYF

J gene: TRBJ2-1
V gene: TRBV5-8
clone size: NA
D gene: NA
CDR3 DNA: TGTGCCAGCAGCTTGAGGACATACAATGAGCAGTTCTTC
CDR3 protein: CASSLRTYNEQFF

J gene: TRBJ2-5
V gene: TRBV24-1
clone size: NA
D gene: NA
CDR3 DNA: TGTGCCACCAGTGAGATTACCCGGGAGACCCAGTACTTC
CDR3 protein: CATSEITRETQYF

J gene: TRBJ1-1
V gene: TRBV29-1
clone size: NA
D gene: TRBD1
CDR3 DNA: TGCAGCGCGACAGGGACTGAAGCTTTCTTT
CDR3 protein: CSATGTEAFF

J gene: TRBJ2-1
V gene: TRBV28
clone size: NA
D gene: NA
CDR3 DNA: TGTGCCAGCAGTTTCATTTACAATGAGCAGTTCTTC
CDR3 protein: CASSFIYNEQFF

J gene: TRBJ2-1
V gene: TRBV29-1
clone size: NA
D gene: TRBD2
CDR3 DNA: TGCAGCGTTGAGAGCGGGAGGGCCCTCGGCTACAATGAGCAGTTCTTC
CDR3 protein: CSVESGRALGYNEQFF

J gene: TRBJ2-7
V gene: TRBV30
clone size: NA
D gene: NA
CDR3 DNA: TGTGCCTGGGGACGGATCTACGAGCAGTACTTC
CDR3 protein: CAWGRIYEQYF

J gene: TRBJ1-2
V gene: TRBV5-6
clone size: NA
D gene: NA
CDR3 DNA: TGTGCCAGCAGCCCCTGGGGAATTCACTATGGCTACACCTTC
CDR3 protein: CASSPWGIHYGYTF

J gene: TRBJ2-5
V gene: TRBV30
clone size: once
D gene: TRBD2
CDR3 DNA: TGTGCCTGGAGTGTTGGAGCTAGCGGCGAGACCCAGTACTTC
CDR3 protein: CAWSVGASGETQYF